Shown below are 14 T cell receptor beta chains from a single sample sequenced in a study of beta chain features in type 1 diabetes. cDNA synthesis used the whole RNA isolate, giving expressed TCRB sequences. The table came from immunoSEQ multiplex PCR; TCRdb's copy has only in-frame clones and leaves some out. The sample comprises some 180,000 clones, roughly an eighth of which are singletons, and roughly 0.56% rests with the top ten. Material for sequencing was central memory CD4+ T cells from blood. These receptors were obtained from a young woman in good health.

This clone has just a few counts. The chain joins TRBV15 to TRBJ1-3; no clear D gene. Germline V gene data show CDR1 as LNHNV and CDR2 as YYDKDF (reference sequence). The CDR3 has 13 residues. Trimming removed 5 bases at V and 4 bases at J, with 9 bases between. This CDR3 is CATSPLRGNTIYF. As DNA, the CDR3 is TGTGCCACCAGCCCTCTGCGGGGAAACACCATATATTTT.

This clone turned up a few times. The V gene is TRBV14, the J gene TRBJ2-5; 7 bases are shared with TRBD1. Germline V lookup: CDR1 SGHDN, CDR2 FVKESK. The CDR3 consists of 16 residues. The J segment lost 4 bases and the V segment lost 1 base, leaving 9 bases of the junction unmatched. As DNA, the CDR3 is TGTGCCAGCAGCCAAGGATATGGGACAGCATCAGAGACCCAGTACTTC. This translates into CASSQGYGTASETQYF.

The rearrangement joins TRBV2 to TRBJ2-3, with D perhaps matching TRBD2 (5 bases). Germline-derived CDR1 and CDR2 are SNHLY and FYNNEI. Trimming cost V 10 bases and J 5 bases, with 10 bases left between them. The CDR3 consists of 11 residues. The CDR3 sequence: CATQLVDTQYF. CDR3 in DNA: TGTGCCACCCAACTAGTAGATACGCAGTATTTT.

The V and J genes are TRBV7-9 and TRBJ2-5; 14 bases fit TRBD2. V gave up 7 bases and J gave up 14 bases; unmatched junction bases: 15. Germline V lookup: CDR1 SEHNR, CDR2 FQNEAQ (reference sequence). The CDR3 extends over 15 amino acids. The CDR3 loop is CASTPTGTSGREVYF. Here the CDR3 DNA reads TGTGCCAGCACCCCAACCGGGACTAGCGGGAGAGAGGTTTACTTC.

The rearrangement joins TRBV29-1 to TRBJ2-1; 7 bases map to TRBD2. The CDR3 consists of 13 residues. Trimming took 0 bases from V and 15 from J; bases not matched to a gene: 11. Germline V gives CDR1 SQVTM, CDR2 ANQGSEA. CDR3 coding DNA: TGCAGCGTTGAAGATCAGGGTTGGGGGGAGGGGTTCTTC. The encoded protein is CSVEDQGWGEGFF.

The gene calls are TRBV28 and TRBJ2-7; maybe TRBD1 (5 bases). The CDR3 runs to 14 residues. V lost 8 bases and J lost 0, with 14 bases in between. CDR1 and CDR2 from the germline V gene are MDHEN and SYDVKM. CDR3 loop: CASSRGTGSYEQYF. The CDR3 coding sequence is TGTGCCAGCTCGCGCGGAACAGGCTCCTACGAGCAGTACTTC.

This clone was picked up a small number of times. The gene calls are TRBV21-1 and TRBJ2-7; no DNA check was done on the table's D call, TRBD2. TRBV21-1 is a known pseudogene. CDR3 size: 13 residues. CDR3 sequence reads: CATGSGSRYEQYF. The CDR3, as DNA: TGTGCCACCGGTAGCGGGAGTAGGTACGAGCAGTACTTC.

The chain is built from TRBV5-1 and TRBJ1-1, with 10 bases aligning to TRBD1. V lost 1 base and J lost 4; bases outside the gene matches: 4. The CDR3 contains 15 residues. Germline V lookup: CDR1 SGHRS, CDR2 YFSETQ. Written as DNA, the CDR3 is TGCGCCAGCAGCTTGTCGGGACAGGGGACCACTGAAGCTTTCTTT. It specifies CASSLSGQGTTEAFF.

This rearrangement joins TRBV21-1 to TRBJ1-2; TRBD1 is taken as the D call from the table, unchecked against the DNA. TRBV21-1 is deemed a pseudogene. The CDR3 runs to 14 residues. Here the CDR3 DNA reads TGTGCCAGCAGCACCATGACAGGGATGGGGGGCTACACCTTC. Its translation: CASSTMTGMGGYTF.

This clone has more than one count but fewer than ten. J is TRBJ1-2 and V is TRBV7-9, with a possible D match to TRBD1 (6 bases). Between the trimmed V and J ends, which lost 5 bases and 6 bases, there was a span of 16 bases. This CDR3 is 14 amino acids long. Germline-derived CDR1 and CDR2 are SEHNR and FQNEAQ (reference sequence). The CDR3 region has the DNA TGTGCCAGCAGCCTTGGACAGCAGGGACATGGCTACACCTTC. It encodes CASSLGQQGHGYTF.

The rearrangement joins TRBV2 to TRBJ1-2, with D possibly matching TRBD1 (6 bases). V was trimmed by 6 bases and J by 4 bases, leaving 18 bases between them. CDR1 SNHLY and CDR2 FYNNEI come from the germline V gene. The CDR3 has 15 residues. This CDR3 is CASSLSAGQSYGYTF. CDR3 coding DNA: TGTGCCAGCAGCCTATCGGCCGGACAGAGCTATGGCTACACCTTC.

This clone has only a few counts. The chain's CDR3 is CASMGQEIYGYTF. CDR3 in DNA: TGTGCCAGTATGGGGCAGGAGATCTATGGCTACACCTTC. V gene TRBV19 combines with J gene TRBJ1-2, with D possibly being TRBD1 (5 bases). CDR1 is LNHDA and CDR2 is SQIVND in the germline V gene (reference sequence). The CDR3 is made up of 13 amino acids. Trimming took off 7 bases at V and 4 bases at J, with 13 bases between the two ends.

Only a few counts were recorded for this clone. The genes are TRBV18 and TRBJ2-6; 7 bases agree with TRBD2. The germline V gene encodes CDR1 KGHSH and CDR2 LQKENI. Trimming at V came to 4 bases and at J to 1 base, leaving 16 bases not matched to a gene. The CDR3 has 20 residues. This CDR3 reads CASSQTRGVPGTSGANVLTF. CDR3 sequence (DNA): TGTGCCAGCTCACAAACCCGGGGGGTCCCGGGGACGTCTGGGGCCAACGTCCTGACTTTC.

The V gene is TRBV15, the J gene TRBJ1-4, with 8 positions matching TRBD1. The length of the CDR3 is 14 residues. The J segment lost 7 bases and the V segment lost 5 bases, leaving 6 bases of the junction unmatched. The germline V gene encodes CDR1 LNHNV and CDR2 YYDKDF (reference sequence). The CDR3 spells CATSDGQGLEKLFF. CDR3 nucleotides: TGTGCCACCAGCGACGGACAGGGTCTTGAAAAACTGTTTTTT.